This T cell receptor (beta chain) was found in a study of cytomegalovirus exposure and HLA in healthy donors. Each donor was nominally healthy when sampled (though unrecorded immune exposures were likely). General study results and limits: Most subjects' HLA-A and HLA-B alleles were reportedly predicted from TCR beta sequences.

With 60 Vbeta and 13 Jbeta primers, the PCR was carried out. TCRdb's copy holds only in-frame clones and misses some; the assay was immunoSEQ multiplex PCR. This table has 95,000 to 110,000 clones, about 80% appearing once. Concerning this clone itself: Its antigen is undetermined.

CDR1 is MNHEY, CDR2 SVGAGI, per germline. The CDR3 is 13 residues long. After removal of 5 bases from V and 2 bases from J, the junction contained 2 bases not matched to a gene. This receptor was obtained from a man aged 25 to 40 in good health and CMV-seronegative. Sequenced material: PBMCs. The V call is TRBV6-5, the J call TRBJ2-5; 7 bases align to TRBD1. CDR3 sequence (DNA): TGTGCCAGCAGTATGACAGGGCAAGAGACCCAGTACTTC. Its translation is CASSMTGQETQYF.